The 22 T cell receptor beta chains reported below all come from one sample, sequenced in a study of Graves' ophthalmopathy and Graves' hyperthyroidism. Beta-chain TCR CDR3 regions were amplified from RNA transcripts. HTBI primers were employed in first-round RT-PCR, then a second-round multiplex PCR followed. TCRdb called the multiplex PCR reads again in MiXCR, with one record for every CDR3 protein. This sample has 300,000 to 450,000 distinct CDR3 sequences, with roughly 15% found just once. Sequences were obtained from peripheral blood. These receptors were taken from an adult woman with stable Graves' hyperthyroidism.

There are many counts of this clonotype. This chain links TRBV4-2 with TRBJ2-7; no firm D call. This CDR3 has 15 residues. Trimming removed 0 bases at V and 2 bases at J, with 11 bases between. The germline V gene encodes CDR1 LGHNA and CDR2 YNFKEQ. CDR3 protein: CASSQDYQATYEQYF. As DNA, the CDR3 is TGTGCCAGCAGCCAAGATTATCAGGCTACCTACGAGCAGTACTTC.

CDR3 DNA sequence: TGTGCCAGCAGTAACCTGGGGAGCTATGGCTACACCTTC. Amino acids: CASSNLGSYGYTF. The chain joins TRBV6-5 to TRBJ1-2; D is undetermined. Germline values: CDR1 MNHEY, CDR2 SVGAGI. This CDR3 is built from 13 residues. Deletions cut 5 bases from V and 4 bases from J, with 11 bases between.

Many counts were recorded for this clonotype. This chain connects TRBV6-5 to TRBJ2-2; TRBD1 is a possible D gene (6 bases). The CDR3 consists of 16 residues. The V gene lost 2 bases and the J gene lost 4 bases, with 14 bases spanning the gap. Looked up from germline, CDR1 is MNHEY and CDR2 is SVGAGI. This CDR3 is CASSYNPGQITGELFF. The DNA of the CDR3 is TGTGCCAGCAGTTACAACCCTGGACAGATCACCGGGGAGCTGTTTTTT.

The sample holds many counts of this clonotype. This chain connects TRBV6-1 to TRBJ1-1, with 10 bases that match TRBD1. This CDR3 has 14 residues. After removal of 4 bases from V and 5 bases from J, the junction contained 4 bases not matched to a gene. Germline CDR1 is MNHNS and CDR2 is SASEGT. CDR3 residues: CASSVWTGGTEAFF. The CDR3 DNA sequence: TGTGCCAGCAGTGTGTGGACAGGGGGAACTGAAGCTTTCTTT.

This clonotype was counted at least ten times. The chain links TRBV2 to TRBJ2-3; 10 bases agree with TRBD1. Per the germline V gene, CDR1 is SNHLY and CDR2 is FYNNEI. This CDR3 region has 14 residues. Trimming removed 4 bases from V and 4 bases from J; junction bases left unmatched: 2. The CDR3 sequence is CASSGQGAADTQYF. Here the CDR3 DNA reads TGTGCCAGCAGTGGACAGGGGGCAGCAGATACGCAGTATTTT.

In this sample, this clonotype turned up many times. The chain combines TRBV20-1 with TRBJ2-7; D is uncertain. V lost 5 bases, J lost 0 bases, and 8 bases lay in between. Germline CDR1 DFQATT, CDR2 SNEGSKA (reference sequence). This CDR3 has 12 amino acids. The CDR3 coding sequence is TGCAGTGCTGGGGTGTCCTCCTACGAGCAGTACTTC. This translates into CSAGVSSYEQYF.

This clonotype was picked up many times. The chain is built from TRBV20-1 and TRBJ2-5, with TRBD2 matching 8 bases. CDR1 and CDR2 from the germline V gene are DFQATT and SNEGSKA (reference sequence). This CDR3 spans 13 amino acids. V gave up 4 bases and J gave up 3 bases; unmatched junction bases: 4. CDR3 amino acids: CSATGTREETQYF. CDR3 nucleotides: TGCAGTGCTACCGGGACTAGGGAAGAGACCCAGTACTTC.

The chain recombines TRBV4-1 with TRBJ2-7, with D tentatively TRBD2 (6 bases). There are 16 residues in the CDR3. Trimming took 3 bases from V and 6 from J, leaving 21 bases between them. Germline lookup yields CDR1 MGHRA and CDR2 YSYEKL. Here the CDR3 reads CASSHRLLLATSEQYF. CDR3 sequence (DNA): TGCGCCAGCAGCCACCGATTGCTCCTAGCGACGAGCGAGCAGTACTTC.

This chain links TRBV6-1 with TRBJ1-2; D possibly corresponds to TRBD1 (6 bases). Trimming took 6 bases from V and 8 from J, leaving 10 bases between them. The germline V gene encodes CDR1 MNHNS and CDR2 SASEGT. CDR3 size: 11 residues. The CDR3 sequence: CASRETGGYTF. In nucleotides, the CDR3 is TGTGCCAGCAGGGAGACAGGAGGCTACACCTTC.

This clonotype was detected ten times or more. The chain links TRBV25-1 to TRBJ2-7, with D possibly called TRBD1 or TRBD2 (5 bases each). The germline V and J ends were trimmed by 4 bases and 2 bases, with 21 bases remaining between them. This CDR3 has 17 residues. Germline CDR1 MGHDK, CDR2 SYGVNS. Written as DNA, the CDR3 is TGTGCCAGCAGTGCTCTGGGTCCCGGGACGGGAACCTACGAGCAGTACTTC. This sequence encodes CASSALGPGTGTYEQYF.

This clonotype came up many times. The genes are TRBV12-3 or TRBV12-4 and TRBJ2-7; the match to TRBD1 covers 9 bases. This CDR3 is built from 14 residues. The V segment lost 5 bases and the J segment 1 base; nucleotides outside the gene matches: 3. In DNA form, the CDR3 reads TGTGCCAGCAGTCGACAGGGGGTTTCCTACGAGCAGTACTTC. Translated: CASSRQGVSYEQYF.

This clonotype was seen ten or more times. This sequence joins TRBV29-1 and TRBJ2-7; 9 bases line up with TRBD2. V shed 5 bases, J shed 3 bases, and the junction held 17 bases outside the gene matches. This CDR3 contains 17 residues. Germline V gene data show CDR1 as SQVTM and CDR2 as ANQGSEA. The CDR3 region is CSVKGQGPGLAFYEQYF. The CDR3 DNA sequence: TGCAGCGTTAAGGGACAAGGACCGGGACTAGCTTTCTACGAGCAGTACTTC.

The sample holds many counts of this clonotype. The chain couples TRBV24-1 to TRBJ1-1; no firm D call. This CDR3 spans 15 amino acids. Germline CDR1 is KGHDR and CDR2 is SFDVKD. The V gene lost 2 bases and the J gene lost 4 bases, with 13 bases spanning the gap. CDR3 sequence (DNA): TGTGCCACCAGTGATTCGGCCCTTGAGGGCACTGAAGCTTTCTTT. It is translated as CATSDSALEGTEAFF.

The genes are TRBV25-1 and TRBJ2-2, with TRBD2 matching over 7 bases. V lost 5 bases to trimming and J lost 4 bases; unmatched junction nucleotides: 4. The CDR3 covers 14 residues. Looked up from germline, CDR1 is MGHDK and CDR2 is SYGVNS. The CDR3 reads CASSPWGGTGELFF. CDR3 DNA: TGTGCCAGCAGTCCGTGGGGGGGCACCGGGGAGCTGTTTTTT.

This clonotype turned up a few times. The gene calls are TRBV5-4 and TRBJ2-7; 9 bases agree with TRBD1. Unmatched junction bases numbered 15, after V lost 4 bases and J lost 10 bases. The CDR3 runs 15 residues. The V gene's germline CDR1 is SGHNT and CDR2 YYREEE (reference sequence). The CDR3 spells CASSPAGTGFSPQYF. DNA for the CDR3: TGTGCCAGCAGCCCAGCCGGGACAGGGTTTTCGCCCCAGTACTTC.

This clonotype showed up many times. This chain uses TRBV2 with TRBJ2-7; D might be TRBD2 (6 bases). V was trimmed by 8 bases and J by 9 bases, leaving 26 bases between them. The CDR3 has 15 residues. Germline assignment: CDR1 SNHLY and CDR2 FYNNEI. CDR3 sequence reads: CASDLTGLENQGQYF. The CDR3 bases are TGTGCCAGCGACCTGACGGGACTGGAAAACCAAGGGCAGTACTTC.

This clonotype was detected ten times or more. The CDR3 is CASSEGGRGNQPQHF. CDR3 coding DNA: TGTGCCAGCAGTGAAGGAGGAAGGGGCAATCAGCCCCAGCATTTT. This chain connects TRBV6-1 to TRBJ1-5; the D is unclear. Germline CDR1 MNHNS, CDR2 SASEGT. The CDR3 loop spans 15 amino acids. V dropped 1 base and J dropped 2 bases, with 9 bases sitting between them.

This clonotype has only a few counts. V and J are TRBV11-1 and TRBJ2-7, with a possible D match to TRBD1 (6 bases). The CDR3 has 16 residues. Per the germline V gene, CDR1 is SGHAT and CDR2 is FQDESV (reference sequence). V lost 5 bases and J 2 bases, leaving 19 bases between the germline ends. CDR3 DNA: TGTGCCAGCAGCCCCCCGGCGTACAGGGCCACCTACGAGCAGTACTTC. Amino acids: CASSPPAYRATYEQYF.

There are many counts of this clonotype. The chain is built from TRBV6-2 or TRBV6-3 and TRBJ1-5; 9 bases agree with TRBD1. From germline, CDR1 is MNHEY and CDR2 SVGEGT. V lost 8 bases, J lost 6 bases, and 8 bases stayed unmatched. The CDR3 has 14 residues. The CDR3 reads CASQITGGGQPQHF. CDR3 in DNA: TGTGCCAGCCAGATTACAGGGGGCGGTCAGCCCCAGCATTTT.

This clonotype was observed many times. This sequence joins TRBV27 and TRBJ2-7; 14 bases are shared with TRBD2. With V trimmed by 5 bases and J by 4 bases, 7 bases remained unmatched. The CDR3 covers 16 residues. Germline CDR1 MNHEY, CDR2 SMNVEV (reference sequence). The chain's CDR3 is CASSLGTSGSRYEQYF. The CDR3 coding sequence is TGTGCCAGCAGTCTCGGGACTAGCGGGAGTAGGTACGAGCAGTACTTC.

This sequence joins TRBV28 and TRBJ1-4, with no clear D. Trimming pared 2 bases from V and 3 bases from J, leaving 13 bases between. The CDR3 is made up of 16 amino acids. Per germline, CDR1 MDHEN and CDR2 SYDVKM. The CDR3 DNA is TGTGCCAGCAGTTTAGACGCGGGTGTCGCTAATGAAAAACTGTTTTTT. Translation: CASSLDAGVANEKLFF.

In this sample, this clonotype turned up many times. V gene TRBV6-2 or TRBV6-3 combines with J gene TRBJ2-7; D gene unclear. Per germline, CDR1 MNHEY and CDR2 SVGEGT. Trimming left V 3 bases short and J 3 bases short, with 3 bases between. CDR3 length: 11 amino acids. For the CDR3, the DNA is TGTGCCAGCAGTTATAACTACGAGCAGTACTTC. Translating gives CASSYNYEQYF.